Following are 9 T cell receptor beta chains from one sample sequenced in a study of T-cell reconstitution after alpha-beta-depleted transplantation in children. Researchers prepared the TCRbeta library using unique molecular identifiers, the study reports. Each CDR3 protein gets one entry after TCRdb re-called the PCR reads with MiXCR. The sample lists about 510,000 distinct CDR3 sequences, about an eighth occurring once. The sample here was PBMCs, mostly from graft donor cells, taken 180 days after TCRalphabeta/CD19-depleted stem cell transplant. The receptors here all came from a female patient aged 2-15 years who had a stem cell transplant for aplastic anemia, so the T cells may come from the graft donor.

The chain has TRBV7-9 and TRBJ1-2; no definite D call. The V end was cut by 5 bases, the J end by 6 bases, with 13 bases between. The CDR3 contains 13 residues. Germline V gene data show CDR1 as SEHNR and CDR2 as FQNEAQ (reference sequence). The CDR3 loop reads CASSPPGENGYTF. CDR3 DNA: TGTGCCAGCAGCCCCCCCGGGGAGAATGGCTACACCTTC.

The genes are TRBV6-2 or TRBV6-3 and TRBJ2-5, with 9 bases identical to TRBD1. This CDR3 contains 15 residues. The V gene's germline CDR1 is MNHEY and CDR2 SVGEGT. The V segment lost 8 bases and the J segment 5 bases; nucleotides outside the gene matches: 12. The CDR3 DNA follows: TGTGCCAGCTTCCACTGGGGACAGGGAAGGGAGACCCAGTACTTC. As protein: CASFHWGQGRETQYF.

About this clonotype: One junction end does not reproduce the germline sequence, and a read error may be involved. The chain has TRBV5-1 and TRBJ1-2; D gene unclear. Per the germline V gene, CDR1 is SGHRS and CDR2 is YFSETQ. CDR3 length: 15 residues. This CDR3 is CASSLMPGINYRYTF. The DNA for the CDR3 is TGCGCCAGCAGCTTGATGCCGGGGATAAACTATCGCTACACCTTC.

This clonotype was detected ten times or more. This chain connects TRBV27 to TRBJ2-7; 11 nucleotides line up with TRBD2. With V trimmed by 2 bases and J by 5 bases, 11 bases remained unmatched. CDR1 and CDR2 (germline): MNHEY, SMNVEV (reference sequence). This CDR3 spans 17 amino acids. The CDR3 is CASSLLAGGTGRNEQYF. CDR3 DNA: TGTGCCAGCAGTTTACTAGCGGGGGGCACCGGTCGGAACGAGCAGTACTTC.

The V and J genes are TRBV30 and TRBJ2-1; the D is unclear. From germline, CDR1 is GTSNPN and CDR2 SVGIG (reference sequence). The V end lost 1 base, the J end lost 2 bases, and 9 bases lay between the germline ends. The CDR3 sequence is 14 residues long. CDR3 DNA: TGTGCCTGGAGTGATGGGCTCGCCTACAATGAGCAGTTCTTC. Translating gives CAWSDGLAYNEQFF. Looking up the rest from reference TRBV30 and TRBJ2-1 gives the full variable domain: SQTIHQWPATLVQPVGSPLSLECTVEGTSNPNLYWYRQAAGRGLQLLFYSVGIGQISSEVPQNLSASRPQDRQFILSSKKLLLSDSGFYLCAWSDGLAYNEQFFGPGTRLTVL.

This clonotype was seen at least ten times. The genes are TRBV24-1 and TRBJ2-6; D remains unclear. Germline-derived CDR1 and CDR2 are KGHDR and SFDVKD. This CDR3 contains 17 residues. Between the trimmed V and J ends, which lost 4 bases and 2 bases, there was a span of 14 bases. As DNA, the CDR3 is TGTGCCACCAGTGAAAACACCGGACCAACTGGGGCCAACGTCCTGACTTTC. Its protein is CATSENTGPTGANVLTF.

CDR3 sequence (DNA): TGTGCCAGCAGTGAACTCTCCCTAGCGGGCGGGGAGCTGTTTTTT. Translated, it gives CASSELSLAGGELFF. The chain is built from TRBV25-1 and TRBJ2-2; 8 bases are a match to TRBD2. CDR3 size: 15 residues. The germline gives CDR1 MGHDK, CDR2 SYGVNS. Trimming removed 2 bases from V and 7 bases from J; junction bases left unmatched: 6. Full variable domain (missing parts from reference TRBV25-1 and TRBJ2-2): EADIYQTPRYLVIGTGKKITLECSQTMGHDKMYWYQQDPGMELHLIHYSYGVNSTEKGDLSSESTVSRIRTEHFPLTLESARPSHTSQYLCASSELSLAGGELFFGEGSRLTVL.

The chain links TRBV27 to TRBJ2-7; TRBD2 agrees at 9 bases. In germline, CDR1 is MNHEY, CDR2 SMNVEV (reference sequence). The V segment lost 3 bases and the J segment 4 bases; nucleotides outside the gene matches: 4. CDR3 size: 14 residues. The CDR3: CASSLGAGGYEQYV. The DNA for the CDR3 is TGTGCCAGCAGTTTGGGCGCGGGGGGGTACGAGCAGTACGTC.

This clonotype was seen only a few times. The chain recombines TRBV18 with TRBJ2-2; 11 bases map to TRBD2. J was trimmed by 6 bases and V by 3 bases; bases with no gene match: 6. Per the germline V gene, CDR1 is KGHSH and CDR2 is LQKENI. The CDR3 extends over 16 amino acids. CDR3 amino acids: CASSPNGGLAAGELFF. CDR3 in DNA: TGTGCCAGCTCACCGAACGGGGGACTAGCGGCCGGGGAGCTGTTTTTT.